The table lists the clone carrying this T cell receptor beta chain with a few counts. The data stem from a study of read filtering for tumor transcriptome and immune sequencing. Across the whole study: Patients were approximately 17 male and some 13 female, mean age approximately 60 years, range about 47 to 85.

The library was built from around 400 ng RNA with molecular barcoded adaptors for alpha/delta and beta/gamma chains. TCRdb passed the reads through MiXCR, listing each CDR3 protein once. The table has some 120,000 distinct CDR3 sequences, about an eighth seen once. Material: a population of CD138-negative cells sorted from bone marrow. The TCR comes from a donor at least 40 years old with multiple myeloma.

The DNA of the CDR3 is TGTGCCAGCAGTCAGAGCGGGCCCACCTACGAGCAGTACTTC. Residues: CASSQSGPTYEQYF. V and J are TRBV28 and TRBJ2-7; the D gene is possibly TRBD2 (6 bases). The CDR3 is 14 amino acids. V was shortened by 5 bases and J by 2 bases, with 13 bases between the two germline ends. From germline, CDR1 is MDHEN and CDR2 SYDVKM.